These T cell receptor beta chains were read from a single sample in a study of technical replicates of blood from several donors. Sequencing used immunoSEQ multiplex PCR; TCRdb keeps in-frame clones, though not all of them. The data contain 60,000 to 90,000 clones, roughly 96% of them singletons. Sample: T cells isolated from PBMCs. The receptors originated from a human donor in good health. Both conserved end residues are part of each CDR3. A D gene is named only where the DNA matches it firmly. A clone size is listed for some rows: how often the clone was seen (once, few, many), or a class if it is expanded.

CDR3: CASSPPRGYGYTF; DNA: TGTGCCAGCAGTCCCCCTCGGGGCTATGGCTACACCTTC; size: .; V: TRBV28; D: .; J: TRBJ1-2
CDR3: CASSRASGGINNEQFF; DNA: TGCGCCAGCAGCAGGGCTAGCGGGGGGATAAACAATGAGCAGTTCTTC; size: .; V: TRBV5-1; D: TRBD2; J: TRBJ2-1
CDR3: CASSQLRGRSGYTF; DNA: TGTGCCAGCAGCCAACTCAGGGGTCGGTCTGGCTACACCTTC; size: .; V: TRBV14; D: .; J: TRBJ1-2
CDR3: CASSRGQGQETQYF; DNA: TGCGCCAGCAGCCGAGGACAGGGCCAAGAGACCCAGTACTTC; size: .; V: TRBV4-1; D: TRBD1; J: TRBJ2-5
CDR3: CASSQLRGRTDGYTF; DNA: TGCGCCAGCAGCCAGCTTCGGGGAAGGACCGATGGCTACACCTTC; size: .; V: TRBV4-1; D: .; J: TRBJ1-2
CDR3: CASSSIAGTGVYEQYF; DNA: TGTGCCAGCTCATCAATAGCCGGGACAGGGGTCTACGAGCAGTACTTC; size: .; V: TRBV18; D: TRBD1; J: TRBJ2-7
CDR3: CASNAGTGPYEQYF; DNA: TGCGCCAGCAACGCCGGGACAGGACCGTACGAGCAGTACTTC; size: .; V: TRBV5-1; D: TRBD1; J: TRBJ2-7
CDR3: CASSPTASNQPQHF; DNA: TGCGCCAGCAGCCCTACAGCTAGCAATCAGCCCCAGCATTTT; size: few; V: TRBV10-2; D: .; J: TRBJ1-5
CDR3: CASSLEGRTGQGNTDTQYF; DNA: TGTGCCAGCAGCTTAGAGGGAAGAACCGGACAGGGTAACACAGATACGCAGTATTTT; size: .; V: TRBV7-9; D: TRBD1; J: TRBJ2-3
CDR3: CASSFSSLANEKLFF; DNA: TGTGCCAGCAGCTTCAGCAGCCTAGCTAATGAAAAACTGTTTTTT; size: .; V: TRBV7-9; D: .; J: TRBJ1-4
CDR3: CAWVPGQGLANYGYTF; DNA: TGTGCCTGGGTCCCGGGACAGGGGTTAGCTAACTATGGCTACACCTTC; size: .; V: TRBV30; D: TRBD1; J: TRBJ1-2
CDR3: CASSPGGGANVLTF; DNA: TGCGCCAGCAGCCCCGGGGGTGGGGCCAACGTCCTGACTTTC; size: once; V: TRBV4-1; D: .; J: TRBJ2-6
CDR3: CAISGNQPQHF; DNA: TGTGCCATTTCAGGGAATCAGCCCCAGCATTTT; size: .; V: TRBV28; D: .; J: TRBJ1-5